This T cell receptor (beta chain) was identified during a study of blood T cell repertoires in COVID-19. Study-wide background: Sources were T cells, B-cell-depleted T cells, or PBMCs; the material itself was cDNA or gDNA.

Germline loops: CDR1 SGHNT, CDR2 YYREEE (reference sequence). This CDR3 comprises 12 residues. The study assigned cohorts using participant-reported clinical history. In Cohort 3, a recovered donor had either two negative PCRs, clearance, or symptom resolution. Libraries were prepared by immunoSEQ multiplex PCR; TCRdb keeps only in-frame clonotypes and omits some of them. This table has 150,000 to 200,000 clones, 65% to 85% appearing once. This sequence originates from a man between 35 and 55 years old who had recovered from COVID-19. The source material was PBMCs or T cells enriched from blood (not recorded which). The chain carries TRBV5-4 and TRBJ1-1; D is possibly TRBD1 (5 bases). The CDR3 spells CEWGEINTEAFF. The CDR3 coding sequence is TGTGAATGGGGGGAAATTAACACTGAAGCTTTCTTT.